One and the same sample provided the 30 T cell receptor beta chains below, sequenced in a study of T-cell reconstitution after alpha-beta-depleted transplantation in children. For TCRbeta, the library was prepared with unique molecular identifiers. TCRdb ran MiXCR on the PCR reads and lists one entry per CDR3 protein. The table records some 120,000 distinct CDR3 sequences, 8.5% to 10% of them present only once. This specimen was PBMCs, mostly from graft donor cells, taken 180 days after TCRalphabeta/CD19-depleted stem cell transplant. These receptors were obtained from a girl younger than two who had a stem cell transplant for combined immunodeficiency, so the T cells may come from the graft donor.

In its sample, this clonotype was seen many times. The chain links TRBV10-3 to TRBJ2-7; 7 bases match TRBD1. Germline trimming cut 9 bases from V and 3 bases from J; bases unmatched to any gene: 8. This CDR3 spans 13 amino acids. Germline CDR1 reads ENHRY; CDR2 reads SYGVKD. CDR3 protein: CAIRQGQIYEQYF. CDR3 DNA sequence: TGTGCCATACGACAGGGTCAAATCTACGAGCAGTACTTC.

This clonotype was seen only a few times. V is TRBV29-1 and J is TRBJ2-5; TRBD2 might be the D (5 bases). The CDR3 consists of 12 residues. V was clipped by 7 bases and J by 4 bases, with 13 bases between them. The germline gives CDR1 SQVTM, CDR2 ANQGSEA. Written as DNA, the CDR3 is TGCAGCGCTATAGACTATGGAGAGACCCAGTACTTC. Encoded protein: CSAIDYGETQYF.

This clonotype has just one count. Because it lacks the conserved phenylalanine or tryptophan at the end, this CDR3 is likely a read error. The rearrangement uses TRBV4-2 and TRBJ2-3; D ambiguous. CDR3 size: 15 residues. Germline values: CDR1 LGHNA, CDR2 YNFKEQ. V dropped 1 base and J dropped 6 bases, with 14 bases sitting between them. The DNA for the CDR3 is TGTGCCAGCAGCCAAGGAAGTTTGGGTGGGGATACGCAGTATCTT. The encoded protein is CASSQGSLGGDTQYL.

Worth noting for this clonotype: This may be a read error, as it is one base from a much larger clone. V and J are TRBV29-1 and TRBJ2-3; D unresolved. The CDR3 is made up of 12 amino acids. Germline CDR1 and CDR2: SQVTM and ANQGSEA. The CDR3 DNA reads as TGCAGCGTTGAAGATAACGAAGAAACGCAGAATTTT. This codes for CSVEDNEETQNF.

This clonotype has just a few counts. The V gene is TRBV12-3 or TRBV12-4, the J gene TRBJ2-7; no clear D gene. Trimming took off 1 base at V and 4 bases at J, with 8 bases between the two ends. This CDR3 comprises 13 residues. This CDR3 is CASSLGTRYEQYF. The CDR3 DNA follows: TGTGCCAGCAGTTTAGGGACGAGGTACGAGCAGTACTTC.

This rearrangement joins TRBV4-3 to TRBJ2-7, with D unclear. The CDR3 length is 15 residues. V was cut by 0 bases and J by 2 bases, with 11 bases left in between. The germline V gene encodes CDR1 LGHNA and CDR2 YSLEER. This chain's CDR3 is CASSQDSSNAYEQYF. The CDR3 coding sequence is TGCGCCAGCAGCCAAGATAGTTCGAACGCCTACGAGCAGTACTTC.

This clonotype was found many times. The rearrangement links TRBV19 to TRBJ1-1; no firm D call. Per the germline V gene, CDR1 is LNHDA and CDR2 is SQIVND (reference sequence). The CDR3 is made up of 14 amino acids. V gave up 1 base and J gave up 3 bases, with 9 bases separating them. The CDR3 DNA follows: TGTGCCAGTAGTATAGTGGAATGGGACACTGAAGCTTTCTTT. It translates to CASSIVEWDTEAFF.

This clonotype was picked up many times. V gene TRBV12-3 or TRBV12-4 combines with J gene TRBJ2-5; TRBD2 aligns across 10 bases. J was trimmed by 2 bases and V by 6 bases; bases with no gene match: 3. The CDR3 has 14 residues. The CDR3 sequence is CASSSTSGQETQYF. The CDR3 bases are TGTGCCAGCAGCTCGACTAGCGGGCAAGAGACCCAGTACTTC.

The chain couples TRBV29-1 to TRBJ2-1; tentatively, D is TRBD2 (5 bases). Looked up from germline, CDR1 is SQVTM and CDR2 is ANQGSEA. V lost 0 bases, J lost 2 bases, and 11 bases lay in between. The CDR3 is 15 amino acids. CDR3 sequence (DNA): TGCAGCGTTGAAGATCCGGGGAGCCCCTACAATGAGCAGTTCTTC. Its translation is CSVEDPGSPYNEQFF.

The genes are TRBV7-2 and TRBJ1-2; D unresolved. The V end lost 5 bases, the J end lost 5 bases, and 9 bases lay between the germline ends. CDR1 is SGHTA and CDR2 is FQGNSA in the germline V gene. The CDR3 spans 12 residues. The CDR3 reads CASSIGLYGYTF. The DNA of the CDR3 is TGTGCCAGCAGCATCGGGCTTTATGGCTACACCTTC. Full variable domain (outside the CDR3, taken from reference TRBV7-2 and TRBJ1-2): GAGVSQSPSNKVTEKGKDVELRCDPISGHTALYWYRQSLGQGLEFLIYFQGNSAPDKSGLPSDRFSAERTGGSVSTLTIQRTQQEDSAVYLCASSIGLYGYTFGSGTRLTVV.

This clonotype was seen more than once but under ten times. The chain joins TRBV7-9 to TRBJ2-1; D assignment may be TRBD1 or TRBD2 (5 bases each). Germline V gene lookup returns CDR1 SEHNR and CDR2 FQNEAQ (reference sequence). Between the trimmed V and J ends, which lost 1 base and 7 bases, there was a span of 11 bases. The CDR3 extends over 14 amino acids. The CDR3 region has the DNA TGTGCCAGCAGCTTAGGGGGACGGGCGAATGAGCAGTTCTTC. This gives the protein CASSLGGRANEQFF.

This rearrangement joins TRBV7-2 to TRBJ2-1; D not certain. CDR1 is SGHTA, CDR2 FQGNSA, per germline. Trimming took 1 base from V and 9 from J, leaving 7 bases between them. The CDR3 contains 12 residues. The CDR3 here is CASSLDVPEQFF. The CDR3 bases are TGTGCCAGCAGCTTAGATGTGCCTGAGCAGTTCTTC.

The J gene is TRBJ2-7, the V gene TRBV20-1; D is possibly TRBD1 (5 bases). The CDR3 runs 16 residues. Deletions cut 0 bases from V and 0 bases from J, with 15 bases between. The germline V gene has CDR1 DFQATT and CDR2 SNEGSKA (reference sequence). DNA for the CDR3: TGCAGTGCTAGAGATCAGATGGGGCGAAGCTCCTACGAGCAGTACTTC. Translating it yields CSARDQMGRSSYEQYF.

This chain uses TRBV28 with TRBJ2-7, with TRBD2 identical over 10 bases. Germline CDR1 is MDHEN and CDR2 is SYDVKM. This CDR3 contains 15 residues. V gave up 6 bases and J gave up 4 bases; unmatched junction bases: 9. CDR3 in amino acids: CASRAAGGPHYEQYF. The CDR3, as DNA: TGTGCCAGCAGGGCAGCGGGGGGGCCCCATTACGAGCAGTACTTC.

This clonotype occurred a few times. The chain joins TRBV6-2 or TRBV6-3 to TRBJ2-1; no clear D. Germline V CDR1 and CDR2: MNHEY, SVGEGT. The length of the CDR3 is 13 residues. V was cut by 3 bases and J by 5 bases, with 8 bases left in between. CDR3 nucleotides: TGTGCCAGCAGTTATACGGTGAACAATGAGCAGTTCTTC. Its translation is CASSYTVNNEQFF.

The rearrangement links TRBV10-3 to TRBJ2-7; 14 bases line up with TRBD2. Germline CDR1 reads ENHRY; CDR2 reads SYGVKD. CDR3 length: 17 residues. Trimming cost V 11 bases and J 4 bases; bases outside gene matches: 16. CDR3 sequence reads: CAAHSSEGLAGVYEQYF. CDR3 bases: TGTGCCGCTCATTCCTCGGAGGGACTAGCGGGAGTGTACGAGCAGTACTTC.

There are many counts of this clonotype. The rearrangement links TRBV29-1 to TRBJ1-1, with D unclear. The V end was cut by 7 bases, the J end by 0 bases, with 12 bases between. Germline V gene sequence: CDR1 SQVTM, CDR2 ANQGSEA. The CDR3 is 13 amino acids. As DNA, the CDR3 is TGCAGCGCCGTAGGGAATTTGAACACTGAAGCTTTCTTT. It is translated as CSAVGNLNTEAFF.

CDR3 nucleotide sequence: TGCAGTGCTAGGACCGGACTAGCGGGAGGGAGGGACGAGCAGTACTTC. This translates into CSARTGLAGGRDEQYF. The chain links TRBV20-1 to TRBJ2-7; 15 nucleotides align to TRBD2. V trimming: 3 bases; J trimming: 5 bases; junction bases outside the gene matches: 8. The CDR3 has 16 residues. CDR1 is DFQATT and CDR2 is SNEGSKA in the germline V gene (reference sequence).

This clonotype was seen a handful of times. In nucleotides, the CDR3 is TGTGCCAGCAGTTTCGTTGGTAATAATTCACCCCTCCACTTT. It codes for CASSFVGNNSPLHF. The J gene is TRBJ1-6, the V gene TRBV12-3 or TRBV12-4; D not certain. This CDR3 region has 14 residues. V was cut by 3 bases and J by 5 bases, with 8 bases left in between.

This clonotype came up a few times. The chain combines TRBV5-1 with TRBJ2-1, with 8 bases aligning to TRBD2. CDR1 and CDR2 from the germline V gene are SGHRS and YFSETQ. The length of the CDR3 is 16 residues. V lost 4 bases and J lost 1; bases outside the gene matches: 7. The CDR3 region has the DNA TGCGCCAGCAGCCCCGGGGGGGCCTATTCCTACAATGAGCAGTTCTTC. Protein product: CASSPGGAYSYNEQFF.

V is TRBV28 and J is TRBJ2-7; D might be TRBD2 (7 bases). There are 15 residues in the CDR3. Trimming cost V 8 bases and J 4 bases, with 21 bases left between them. Germline V lookup: CDR1 MDHEN, CDR2 SYDVKM. CDR3 sequence reads: CASRPPAGASYEQYF. Here the CDR3 DNA reads TGTGCCAGCCGCCCCCCCGCGGGGGCTTCGTACGAGCAGTACTTC.

This clonotype has only a few counts. The chain is built from TRBV20-1 and TRBJ2-3; D not resolved. V was trimmed by 5 bases and J by 1 base, leaving 10 bases between them. Germline V lookup: CDR1 DFQATT, CDR2 SNEGSKA (reference sequence). The CDR3 has 13 amino acids. DNA of the CDR3: TGCAGTGCTCCCAGGTCCGGCACAGATACGCAGTATTTT. Protein: CSAPRSGTDTQYF.

This clonotype was observed many times. This chain connects TRBV9 to TRBJ1-3; D is uncertain. CDR3 length: 17 residues. Germline CDR1 is SGDLS and CDR2 is YYNGEE. Trimming removed 0 bases from V and 0 bases from J, with 13 bases in between. CDR3 sequence reads: CASSVGPMSHSGNTIYF. Written as DNA, the CDR3 is TGTGCCAGCAGCGTAGGGCCGATGAGCCACTCTGGAAACACCATATATTTT.

This clonotype was detected a few times. This chain connects TRBV5-1 to TRBJ2-1, with 10 nucleotides matching TRBD2. The CDR3 runs 18 residues. V shed 0 bases, J shed 0 bases, and the junction held 6 bases outside the gene matches. The germline CDR1 and CDR2 sequences are SGHRS and YFSETQ. For the CDR3, the DNA is TGCGCCAGCAGCTTGGGGACTAGCGGTTTGAGCTCCTACAATGAGCAGTTCTTC. Translating it yields CASSLGTSGLSSYNEQFF.

The chain couples TRBV20-1 to TRBJ2-3; 8 nucleotides match TRBD2. J gave up 9 bases and V 1 base, and 9 bases lay outside the gene matches. Germline loops: CDR1 DFQATT, CDR2 SNEGSKA (reference sequence). The CDR3 consists of 14 residues. For the CDR3, the DNA is TGCAGTGCTAGAGGGCGGGGGGCCGAGAGGACGCAGTATTTT. Protein sequence: CSARGRGAERTQYF.

This clonotype was observed at least ten times. This rearrangement joins TRBV29-1 to TRBJ1-1; TRBD1 is a possible D gene (6 bases). CDR1 and CDR2 from the germline V gene are SQVTM and ANQGSEA. The V and J ends lost 4 bases and 5 bases respectively, with 17 bases between them. The CDR3 length is 14 residues. In DNA, the CDR3 is TGCAGCGTTGGCGTTTCGGGGGCCGTGACTGAAGCTTTCTTT. Its translation is CSVGVSGAVTEAFF.

This clonotype was counted ten times or more. J is TRBJ1-1 and V is TRBV10-3; TRBD1 matches 7 bases. There are 13 residues in the CDR3. Per germline, CDR1 ENHRY and CDR2 SYGVKD. J gave up 6 bases and V 4 bases, and 5 bases lay outside the gene matches. The CDR3 nucleotides are TGTGCCATCAGTGCCGCCGACAGGGCTGAAGCTTTCTTT. Translated, it gives CAISAADRAEAFF.

About this clonotype itself: This may be a read error, as it is one base from a much larger clone. V and J are TRBV7-2 and TRBJ2-1; 12 bases match TRBD1. The CDR3 is made up of 16 amino acids. Germline V gene lookup returns CDR1 SGHTA and CDR2 FQGNSA. CDR3 sequence reads: CASSVVGQGAINDQFF. The CDR3 coding sequence is TGTGCCAGCAGCGTCGTGGGACAGGGGGCCATCAATGACCAGTTCTTC.

V and J are TRBV7-2 and TRBJ2-6, with D perhaps TRBD1 (6 bases). Germline CDR1 and CDR2: SGHTA and FQGNSA. With 5 bases removed from V and 0 bases from J, the gap between germline ends came to 11 bases. The CDR3 consists of 16 residues. This chain's CDR3 is CASSPGHLSGANVLTF. CDR3 DNA: TGTGCCAGCAGCCCGGGACATCTCTCTGGGGCCAACGTCCTGACTTTC.

This chain links TRBV9 with TRBJ2-5; TRBD1 might be the D (5 bases). Deletions cut 5 bases from V and 5 bases from J, with 13 bases between. The CDR3 contains 13 residues. Germline V lookup: CDR1 SGDLS, CDR2 YYNGEE. Here the CDR3 reads CASSSTGSETQYF. CDR3 bases: TGTGCCAGCAGTTCTACAGGAAGTGAGACCCAGTACTTC.